The clone carrying this T cell receptor beta chain has a single count. At one boundary the junction diverges from the germline segment, which might be a read error. The data are from a study of molecular identifiers for immune sequencing clone quantification. This CDR3 comprises 14 residues. Germline CDR1 is MNHNY and CDR2 is SVGAGI (reference sequence). One entry per CDR3 protein results from TCRdb running MiXCR on the PCR reads. This repertoire shows about 640,000 distinct CDR3 sequences, 15% to 20% found once; its top ten account for roughly 0.9%. The source material was naive CD8+ T cells from blood, with Jurkat cell RNA spiked in. As for subset: FACS-sorted CD8+CD4-CCR7+CD45RA+ naive T cells. This receptor was identified in a human donor in good health. Some libraries in this study had Jurkat cell RNA spiked in. V gene TRBV6-6 combines with J gene TRBJ2-7; a possible D gene is TRBD1 (6 bases). The CDR3 here is CTSSSGVESYEQYF. CDR3 sequence (DNA): TGTACCAGCAGCTCAGGGGTAGAAAGCTACGAGCAGTACTTC.